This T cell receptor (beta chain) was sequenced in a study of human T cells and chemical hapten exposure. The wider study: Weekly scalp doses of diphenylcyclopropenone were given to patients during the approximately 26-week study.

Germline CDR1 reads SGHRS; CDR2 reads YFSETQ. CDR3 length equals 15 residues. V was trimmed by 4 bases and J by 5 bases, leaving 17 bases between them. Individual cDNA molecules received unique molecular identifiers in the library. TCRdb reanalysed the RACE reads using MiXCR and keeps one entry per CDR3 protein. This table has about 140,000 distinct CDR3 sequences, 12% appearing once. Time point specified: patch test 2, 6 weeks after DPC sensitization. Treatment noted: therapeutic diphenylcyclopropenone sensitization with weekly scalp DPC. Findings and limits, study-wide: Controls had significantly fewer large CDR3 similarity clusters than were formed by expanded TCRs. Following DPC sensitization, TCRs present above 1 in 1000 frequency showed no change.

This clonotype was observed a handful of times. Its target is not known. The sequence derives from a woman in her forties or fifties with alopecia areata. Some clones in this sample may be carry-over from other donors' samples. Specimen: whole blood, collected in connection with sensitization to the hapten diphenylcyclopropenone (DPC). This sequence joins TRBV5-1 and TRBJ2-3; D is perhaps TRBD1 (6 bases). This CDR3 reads CASSGAGTRKDTQYF. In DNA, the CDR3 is TGCGCCAGCAGCGGCGCTGGGACACGTAAAGATACGCAGTATTTT.